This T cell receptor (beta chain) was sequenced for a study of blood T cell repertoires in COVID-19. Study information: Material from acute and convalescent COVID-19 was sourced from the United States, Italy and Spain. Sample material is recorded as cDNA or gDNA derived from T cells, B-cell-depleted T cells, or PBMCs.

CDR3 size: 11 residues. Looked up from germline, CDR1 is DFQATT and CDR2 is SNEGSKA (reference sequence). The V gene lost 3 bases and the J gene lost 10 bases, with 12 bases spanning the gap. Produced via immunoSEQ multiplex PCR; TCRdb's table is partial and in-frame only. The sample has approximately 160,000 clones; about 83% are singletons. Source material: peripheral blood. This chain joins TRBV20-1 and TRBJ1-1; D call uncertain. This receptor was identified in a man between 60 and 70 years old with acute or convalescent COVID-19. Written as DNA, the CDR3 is TGCAGTGCTAGCGGTTCGGTGATAGCTTTCTTT. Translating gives CSASGSVIAFF.